Given below is one TCR beta chain in context. Its antigen is unknown. Compared with germline, one end of the junction differs, possibly owing to a read error. These data come from a study of post-analysis software for immune sequencing data (dated by TCRdb to 2015 to 2017). As for the study more broadly: Recorded disease courses included relapsing-remitting, secondary progressive and progressive-relapsing multiple sclerosis, with some patients lacking subtype annotation. The multiple sclerosis patient repertoires were compared with more than 10 previously published healthy control repertoires from donors aged 6 to 25 years. A subset of samples was prepared in parallel using single-end sample barcoding, then pooled and co-amplified after Illumina adapter ligation.

Findings and caveats that apply to the study as a whole: About five TRBV segments, including TRBV5-6, TRBV5-1 and TRBV20-1, were significantly more frequent in patients than controls. Direct clustering with F measure showed strong co-clustering of samples prepared in the same batch, prompting a batch-effect correction. Significantly lower normalized Chao1 diversity was found in multiple sclerosis patients than in controls, suggesting substantial peripheral T-cell clonal expansion. The control group was slightly older than the multiple sclerosis patient group.

TCR beta repertoires were profiled from peripheral blood of roughly twelve young patients with multiple sclerosis to demonstrate the VDJtools post-analysis software. Multiple sclerosis patients were children and adolescents aged roughly 6 to 16 years. The germline V gene provides CDR1 SGHAT and CDR2 FQNNGV. The CDR3 numbers 16 residues from cysteine through phenylalanine. The kept DNA is CDR3 alone, 48 bases in frame from the first base. Library method: PCR. Sequencing took place on an Illumina HiSeq 2500. To reduce PCR and sequencing biases, unique molecular identifiers were built into the TCR beta cDNA libraries. Roughly 500,000 cDNA molecules were obtained per 1 to 10 million input T cells, so each molecule approximated one T cell. Patient libraries were prepared and sequenced with the same protocol used for the earlier healthy control dataset. Within a given batch, samples were prepared together, multiplexed and sequenced on the same HiSeq lane. The paper's processing steps were these. Raw barcoded reads were processed with MIGEC, discarding single-read molecular identifier groups before consensus assembly and CDR3 extraction. VDJtools was used for post-analysis of the clonotype tables, and diversity was normalized by down-sampling every dataset to the size of the smallest sample. Repertoire overlap clustering matched CDR3 amino acid but not nucleotide sequences to correct batch-related cross-sample contamination. In TCRdb, the public reads were trimmed at Q25 with fastp and aligned with MiXCR, with productive beta chains retained. Duplicate CDR3 protein sequences are folded into a single record with the most common DNA and genes. The V and J calls were determined by TCRdb, not by the authors. This sample gives about 460,000 distinct CDR3 sequences in total; under 55% of them show up just once. 9% to 13% of the sample belongs to the ten largest clones.

The sample was blood. This receptor was identified in a girl between 5 and 17 years old with multiple sclerosis. Recombination joined TRBV11-2 with TRBJ1-2, with TRBD1 perhaps the D gene, on 5 matching bases. In nucleotide form, the sequence is TGTGCCAGCAGCTTAAGAGGCGGGGCAGACGACTACGGCTACACCTTC. Translated, this is CASSLRGGADDYGYTF.